Described below is a single TCR beta chain sequence and its context. The sample belongs to a study of blood T cell repertoires in COVID-19. Study summary: Sites in the United States, Italy and Spain provided acute and convalescent COVID-19 samples.

Measured with immunoSEQ multiplex PCR; TCRdb has only the in-frame clones, and not every one. The profile covers around 80,000 clones, with roughly 77% appearing a single time and approximately 5.4% taken by the ten largest. The source of this sequence is a man in his fifties or sixties with active or convalescent COVID-19. Sample: peripheral blood.

This chain's CDR3 is CASSSWDRKQPQHF. The CDR3 nucleotides read TGTGCCAGCAGCTCATGGGACAGAAAACAGCCCCAGCATTTT. The J gene is TRBJ1-5, the V gene TRBV5-6; TRBD1 aligns across 7 bases. Germline values: CDR1 SGHDT, CDR2 YYEEEE. V was pared by 3 bases and J by 7 bases, with 7 bases of the junction left unmatched. The CDR3 runs 14 residues. Complete variable domain (other parts from reference TRBV5-6 and TRBJ1-5): DAGVTQSPTHLIKTRGQQVTLRCSPKSGHDTVSWYQQALGQGPQFIFQYYEEEERQRGNFPDRFSGHQFPNYSSELNVNALLLGDSALYLCASSSWDRKQPQHFGDGTRLSIL.